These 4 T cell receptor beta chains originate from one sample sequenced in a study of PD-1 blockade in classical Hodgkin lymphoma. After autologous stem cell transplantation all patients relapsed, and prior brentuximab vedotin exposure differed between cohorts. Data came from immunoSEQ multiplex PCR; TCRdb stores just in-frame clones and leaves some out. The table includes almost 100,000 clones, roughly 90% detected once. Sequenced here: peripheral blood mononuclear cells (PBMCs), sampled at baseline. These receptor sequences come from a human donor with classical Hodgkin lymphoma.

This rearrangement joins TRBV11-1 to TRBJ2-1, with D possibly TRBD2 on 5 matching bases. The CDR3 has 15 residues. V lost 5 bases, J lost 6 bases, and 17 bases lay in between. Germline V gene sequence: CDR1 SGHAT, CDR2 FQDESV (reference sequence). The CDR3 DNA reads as TGTGCCAGCAGCCGAGTTTGGGGAGTTGGCAATGAGCAGTTCTTC. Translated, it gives CASSRVWGVGNEQFF.

This CDR3 is CASSLFGDRGNEQYF. CDR3 in DNA: TGTGCCAGCAGCTTATTCGGGGACAGGGGGAACGAGCAGTACTTC. The chain has TRBV7-9 and TRBJ2-7, with 11 bases fitting TRBD1. The CDR3 length is 15 residues. Germline CDR1 and CDR2: SEHNR and FQNEAQ (reference sequence). V trimming: 2 bases; J trimming: 5 bases; junction bases outside the gene matches: 5.

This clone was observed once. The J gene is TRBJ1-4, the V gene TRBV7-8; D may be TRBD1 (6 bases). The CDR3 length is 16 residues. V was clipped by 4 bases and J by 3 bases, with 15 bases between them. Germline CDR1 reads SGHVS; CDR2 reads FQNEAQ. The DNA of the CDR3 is TGTGCCAGCAGCTCAGATCACAGGGCAGCTAATGAAAAACTGTTTTTT. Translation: CASSSDHRAANEKLFF. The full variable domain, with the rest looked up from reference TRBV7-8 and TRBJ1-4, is GAGVSQSPRYKVAKRGQDVALRCDPISGHVSLFWYQQALGQGPEFLTYFQNEAQLDKSGLPSDRFFAERPEGSVSTLKIQRTQQEDSAVYLCASSSDHRAANEKLFFGSGTQLSVL.

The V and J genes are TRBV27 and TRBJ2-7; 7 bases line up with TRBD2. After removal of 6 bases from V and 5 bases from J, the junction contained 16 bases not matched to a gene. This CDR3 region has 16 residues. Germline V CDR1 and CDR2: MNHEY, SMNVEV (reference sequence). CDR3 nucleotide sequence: TGTGCCAGCAGCCCCCGCGGCGGTAGCGGGCTCCACGAGCAGTACTTC. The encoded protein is CASSPRGGSGLHEQYF.